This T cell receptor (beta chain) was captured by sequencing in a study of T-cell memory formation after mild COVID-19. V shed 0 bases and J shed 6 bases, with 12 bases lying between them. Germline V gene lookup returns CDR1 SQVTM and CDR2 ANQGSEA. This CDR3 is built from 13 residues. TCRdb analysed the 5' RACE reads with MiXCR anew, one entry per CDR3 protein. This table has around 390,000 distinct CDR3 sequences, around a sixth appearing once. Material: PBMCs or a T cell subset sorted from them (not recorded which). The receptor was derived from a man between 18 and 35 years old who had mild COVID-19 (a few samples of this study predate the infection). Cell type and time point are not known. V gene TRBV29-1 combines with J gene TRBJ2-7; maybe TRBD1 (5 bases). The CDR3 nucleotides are TGCAGCGTTGAAGATCAGGCAGGGCTCGAGCAGTACTTC. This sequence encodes CSVEDQAGLEQYF.